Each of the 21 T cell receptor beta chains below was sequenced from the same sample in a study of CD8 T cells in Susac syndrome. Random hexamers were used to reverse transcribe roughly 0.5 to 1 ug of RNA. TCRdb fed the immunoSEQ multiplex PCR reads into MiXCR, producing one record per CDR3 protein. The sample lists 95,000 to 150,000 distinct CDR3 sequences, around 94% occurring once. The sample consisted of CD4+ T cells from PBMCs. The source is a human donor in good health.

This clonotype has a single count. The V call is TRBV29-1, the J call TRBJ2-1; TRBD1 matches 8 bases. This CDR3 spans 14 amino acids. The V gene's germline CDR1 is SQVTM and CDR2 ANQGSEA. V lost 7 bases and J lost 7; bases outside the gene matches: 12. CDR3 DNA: TGCAGCGCCGAGACAGGGGTTAATGAAAATGAGCAGTTCTTC. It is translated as CSAETGVNENEQFF.

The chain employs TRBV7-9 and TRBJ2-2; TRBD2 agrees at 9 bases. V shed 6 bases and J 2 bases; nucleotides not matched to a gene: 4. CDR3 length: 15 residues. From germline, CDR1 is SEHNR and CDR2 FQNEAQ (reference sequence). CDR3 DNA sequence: TGTGCCAGCAGTGCTAGCGGGACAAACACCGGGGAGCTGTTTTTT. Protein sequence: CASSASGTNTGELFF.

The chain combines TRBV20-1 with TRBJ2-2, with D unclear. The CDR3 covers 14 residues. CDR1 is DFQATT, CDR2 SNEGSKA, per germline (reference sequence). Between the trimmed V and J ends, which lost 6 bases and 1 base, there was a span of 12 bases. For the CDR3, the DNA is TGCAGTGCCTCCCCCCCACTGAACACCGGGGAGCTGTTTTTT. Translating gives CSASPPLNTGELFF.

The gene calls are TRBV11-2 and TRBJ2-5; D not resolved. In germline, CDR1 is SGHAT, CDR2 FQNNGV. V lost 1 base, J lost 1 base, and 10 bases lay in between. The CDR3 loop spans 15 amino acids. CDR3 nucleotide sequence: TGTGCCAGCAGCTTAGGCCCCGCGGCCCAAGAGACCCAGTACTTC. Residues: CASSLGPAAQETQYF.

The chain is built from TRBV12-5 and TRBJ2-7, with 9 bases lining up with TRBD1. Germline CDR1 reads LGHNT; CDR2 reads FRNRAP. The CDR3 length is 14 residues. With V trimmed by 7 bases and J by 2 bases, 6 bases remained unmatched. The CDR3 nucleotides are TGTGCTAGTGCCCAGACAGGGGGGGCCTACGAGCAGTACTTC. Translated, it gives CASAQTGGAYEQYF.

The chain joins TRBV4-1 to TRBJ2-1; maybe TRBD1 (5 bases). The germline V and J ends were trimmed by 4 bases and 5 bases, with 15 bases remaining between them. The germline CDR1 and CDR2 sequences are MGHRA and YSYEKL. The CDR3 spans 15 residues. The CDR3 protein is CASSPTGADHNEQFF. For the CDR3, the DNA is TGCGCCAGCAGCCCCACTGGGGCCGACCACAATGAGCAGTTCTTC.

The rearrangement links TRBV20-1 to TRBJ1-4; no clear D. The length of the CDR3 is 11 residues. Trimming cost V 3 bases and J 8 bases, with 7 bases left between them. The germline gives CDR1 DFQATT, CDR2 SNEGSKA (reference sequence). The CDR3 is CSASVREKLFF. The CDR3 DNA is TGCAGTGCTAGTGTTCGAGAAAAACTGTTTTTT.

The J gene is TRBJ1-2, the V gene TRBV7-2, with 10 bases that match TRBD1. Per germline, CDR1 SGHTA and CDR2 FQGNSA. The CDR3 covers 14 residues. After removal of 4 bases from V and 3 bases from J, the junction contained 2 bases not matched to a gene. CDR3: CASSSDRGYYGYTF. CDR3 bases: TGTGCCAGCAGCTCGGACAGGGGGTACTATGGCTACACCTTC.

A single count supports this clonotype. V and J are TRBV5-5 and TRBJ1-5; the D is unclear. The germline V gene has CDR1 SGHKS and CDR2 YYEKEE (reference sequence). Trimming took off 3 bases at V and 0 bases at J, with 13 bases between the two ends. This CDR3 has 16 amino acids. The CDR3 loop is CASSSYGIPSNQPQHF. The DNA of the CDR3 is TGTGCCAGCAGCTCCTACGGGATCCCTAGCAATCAGCCCCAGCATTTT.

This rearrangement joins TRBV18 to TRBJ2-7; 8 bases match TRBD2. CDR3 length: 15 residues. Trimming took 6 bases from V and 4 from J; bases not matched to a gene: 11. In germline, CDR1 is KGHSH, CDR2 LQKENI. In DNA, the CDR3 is TGTGCCAGCTCTCCCAACGGGAGGGAGGGGTACGAGCAGTACTTC. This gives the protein CASSPNGREGYEQYF.

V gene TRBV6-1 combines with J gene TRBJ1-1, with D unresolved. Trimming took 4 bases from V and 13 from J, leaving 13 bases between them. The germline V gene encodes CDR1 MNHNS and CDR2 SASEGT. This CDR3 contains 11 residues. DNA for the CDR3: TGTGCCAGCAGTGTCAACAGTAAAGTTTTCTTT. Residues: CASSVNSKVFF.

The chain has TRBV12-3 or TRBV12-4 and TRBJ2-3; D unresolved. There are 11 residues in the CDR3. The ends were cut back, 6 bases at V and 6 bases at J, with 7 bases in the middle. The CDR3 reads CASRDRDTQYF. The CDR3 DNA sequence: TGTGCCAGCAGAGACCGGGATACGCAGTATTTT.

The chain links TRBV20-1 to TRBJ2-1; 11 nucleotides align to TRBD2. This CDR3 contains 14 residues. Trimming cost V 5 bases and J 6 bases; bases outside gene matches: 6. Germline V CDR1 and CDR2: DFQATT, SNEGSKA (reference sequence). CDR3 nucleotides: TGCAGTGCTTTAGCGGGAGGGCCGGGCAATGAGCAGTTCTTC. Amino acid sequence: CSALAGGPGNEQFF.

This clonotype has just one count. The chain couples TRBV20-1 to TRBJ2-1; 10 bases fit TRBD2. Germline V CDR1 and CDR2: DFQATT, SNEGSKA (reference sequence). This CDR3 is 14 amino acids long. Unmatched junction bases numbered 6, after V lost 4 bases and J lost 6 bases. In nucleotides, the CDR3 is TGCAGTGCTACCGCTAGCGGGAGCACCAATGAGCAGTTCTTC. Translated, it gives CSATASGSTNEQFF.

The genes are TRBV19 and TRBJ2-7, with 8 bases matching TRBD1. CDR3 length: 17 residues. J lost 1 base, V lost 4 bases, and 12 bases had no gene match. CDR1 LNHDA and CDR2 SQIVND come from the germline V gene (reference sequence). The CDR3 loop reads CASSNPSDRAKSYEQYF. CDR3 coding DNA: TGTGCCAGTAGTAACCCTTCGGACAGGGCTAAGTCCTACGAGCAGTACTTC.

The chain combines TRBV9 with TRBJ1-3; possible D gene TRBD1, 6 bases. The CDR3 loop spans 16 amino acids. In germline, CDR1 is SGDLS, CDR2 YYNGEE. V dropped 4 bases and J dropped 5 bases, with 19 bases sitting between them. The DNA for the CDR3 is TGTGCCAGCAGCCAAGATAGTCCCAGGGGAAGAAACACCATATATTTT. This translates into CASSQDSPRGRNTIYF.

The CDR3 loop reads CAQGAGADTQYF. In nucleotides, the CDR3 is TGTGCCCAGGGGGCTGGAGCAGATACGCAGTATTTT. The chain combines TRBV19 with TRBJ2-3, with TRBD1 matching over 8 bases. This CDR3 comprises 12 residues. Losses at the gene ends were 11 bases for V and 4 bases for J; bases not matched to a gene: 5. Germline CDR1 and CDR2: LNHDA and SQIVND (reference sequence).

The CDR3 is CASSLETEAFF. CDR3 sequence (DNA): TGTGCCAGCAGCTTAGAAACTGAAGCTTTCTTT. The chain joins TRBV11-2 to TRBJ1-1; no clear D gene. Germline V gives CDR1 SGHAT, CDR2 FQNNGV. Deletions cut 0 bases from V and 5 bases from J, with 1 base between. The CDR3 covers 11 residues.

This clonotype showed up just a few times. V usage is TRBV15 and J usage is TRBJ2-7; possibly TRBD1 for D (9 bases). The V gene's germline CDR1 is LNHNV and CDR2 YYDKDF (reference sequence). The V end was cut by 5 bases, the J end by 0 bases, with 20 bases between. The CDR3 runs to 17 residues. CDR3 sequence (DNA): TGTGCCACCAGCGGATTGACAGGGGGGACTAGCTCCTACGAGCAGTACTTC. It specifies CATSGLTGGTSSYEQYF.

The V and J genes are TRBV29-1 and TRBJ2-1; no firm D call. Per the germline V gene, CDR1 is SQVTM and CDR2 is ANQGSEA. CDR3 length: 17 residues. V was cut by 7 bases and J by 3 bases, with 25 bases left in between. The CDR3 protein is CSAAQLATTDDYNEQFF. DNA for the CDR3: TGCAGCGCCGCCCAGTTAGCCACAACGGATGACTACAATGAGCAGTTCTTC.

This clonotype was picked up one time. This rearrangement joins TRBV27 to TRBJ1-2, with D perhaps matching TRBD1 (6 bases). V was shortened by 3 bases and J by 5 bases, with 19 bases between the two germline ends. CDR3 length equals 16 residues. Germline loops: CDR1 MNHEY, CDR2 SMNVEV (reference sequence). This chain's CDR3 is CASSLGALGLGYGYTF. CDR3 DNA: TGTGCCAGCAGTTTGGGGGCCCTGGGCCTTGGATATGGCTACACCTTC.